The 22 T cell receptor beta chains in this list originate from one sample, sequenced in a study of identical twins. From the 5' RACE reads, TCRdb called clonotypes with MiXCR, one entry per CDR3 protein. The table includes hundreds of thousands of distinct CDR3 sequences, around 10% detected once. Specimen: memory (CD45RO+) T cells sorted from blood. The receptors were sampled from a woman between 18 and 30 years old in good health.

This clonotype occurred a few times. The CDR3 DNA reads TGTGCCAGCAGCCGAGGGTCCGGCCAAGATACGCAGTATTTT. Its translation: CASSRGSGQDTQYF. The V gene is TRBV9, the J gene TRBJ2-3; the D gene is possibly TRBD2 (5 bases). Trimming removed 4 bases at V and 5 bases at J, with 14 bases between. CDR1 and CDR2 from the germline V gene are SGDLS and YYNGEE. The CDR3 totals 14 residues.

This clonotype occurred a few times. This sequence joins TRBV7-2 and TRBJ2-7, with D perhaps TRBD1 or TRBD2 (5 bases each). This CDR3 is 14 amino acids long. Trimming left V 10 bases short and J 3 bases short, with 19 bases between. In germline, CDR1 is SGHTA, CDR2 FQGNSA. CDR3 amino acids: CAISLGAGRYEQYF. In DNA, the CDR3 is TGTGCCATTTCTCTCGGGGCAGGGCGCTACGAGCAGTACTTC.

This clonotype showed up just a few times. This chain connects TRBV5-1 to TRBJ2-5; 12 nucleotides match TRBD2. The CDR3 has 17 amino acids. CDR1 is SGHRS, CDR2 YFSETQ, per germline. J lost 2 bases, V lost 2 bases, and 7 bases had no gene match. This chain's CDR3 is CASSLTSGRWVQETQYF. DNA for the CDR3: TGCGCCAGCAGCTTAACTAGCGGGAGGTGGGTTCAAGAGACCCAGTACTTC. The whole variable domain, remainder taken from reference TRBV5-1 and TRBJ2-5, is KAGVTQTPRYLIKTRGQQVTLSCSPISGHRSVSWYQQTPGQGLQFLFEYFSETQRNKGNFPGRFSGRQFSNSRSEMNVSTLELGDSALYLCASSLTSGRWVQETQYFGPGTRLLVL.

This clonotype showed up just a few times. The CDR3 region is CASSWSATYEQYF. Written as DNA, the CDR3 is TGTGCCAGCAGCTGGAGCGCCACCTACGAGCAGTACTTC. This rearrangement joins TRBV5-6 to TRBJ2-7; no reliable D call. Trimming shortened V by 3 bases and J by 2 bases, and 9 bases separated the two germline ends. From germline, CDR1 is SGHDT and CDR2 YYEEEE. The CDR3 is made up of 13 amino acids.

This clonotype came up a few times. This chain joins TRBV5-1 and TRBJ2-1; TRBD2 is a possible D gene (6 bases). The germline V gene has CDR1 SGHRS and CDR2 YFSETQ. Trimming stripped 2 bases from V and 5 bases from J, with 14 bases between. This CDR3 is built from 15 residues. DNA for the CDR3: TGCGCCAGCAGCTTCGTTCCTAGCGCAGACAATGAGCAGTTCTTC. This encodes CASSFVPSADNEQFF.

J is TRBJ2-2 and V is TRBV5-1; no definite D call. Germline V CDR1 and CDR2: SGHRS, YFSETQ. This CDR3 is built from 13 residues. V was shortened by 6 bases and J by 3 bases, with 9 bases between the two germline ends. CDR3 coding DNA: TGCGCCAGCACTCTGCGAGACACCGGGGAGCTGTTTTTT. Its protein product is CASTLRDTGELFF. The complete variable domain, with remaining parts taken from reference TRBV5-1 and TRBJ2-2, reads KAGVTQTPRYLIKTRGQQVTLSCSPISGHRSVSWYQQTPGQGLQFLFEYFSETQRNKGNFPGRFSGRQFSNSRSEMNVSTLELGDSALYLCASTLRDTGELFFGEGSRLTVL.

The chain's CDR3 is CASSTTREQYF. In DNA form, the CDR3 reads TGTGCCAGCAGCACGACTCGGGAGCAGTACTTC. The chain carries TRBV25-1 and TRBJ2-7; no reliable D call. From germline, CDR1 is MGHDK and CDR2 SYGVNS. V shed 6 bases and J shed 7 bases, with 10 bases lying between them. This CDR3 comprises 11 residues.

This clonotype was recorded a few times. V and J are TRBV5-1 and TRBJ2-2; 7 bases align to TRBD1. CDR1 and CDR2 (germline): SGHRS, YFSETQ. V was pared by 6 bases and J by 6 bases, with 5 bases of the junction left unmatched. The CDR3 contains 13 residues. CDR3 region: CASMTGTAGELFF. The CDR3 bases are TGCGCCAGCATGACAGGGACCGCCGGGGAGCTGTTTTTT.

This chain uses TRBV7-8 with TRBJ2-5; 8 positions agree with TRBD2. V dropped 9 bases and J dropped 5; count of bases not matched to a gene: 11. The germline CDR1 and CDR2 sequences are SGHVS and FQNEAQ. The CDR3 is made up of 14 amino acids. In DNA, the CDR3 is TGTGCCAGTCGCTTAGGTAGCGGGGACGAGACCCAGTACTTC. As protein: CASRLGSGDETQYF. The full variable domain, completed using reference TRBV7-8 and TRBJ2-5, is GAGVSQSPRYKVAKRGQDVALRCDPISGHVSLFWYQQALGQGPEFLTYFQNEAQLDKSGLPSDRFFAERPEGSVSTLKIQRTQQEDSAVYLCASRLGSGDETQYFGPGTRLLVL.

This clonotype appeared many times. The chain recombines TRBV5-1 with TRBJ2-5; 7 bases fit TRBD1. Germline V gene data show CDR1 as SGHRS and CDR2 as YFSETQ. V gave up 5 bases and J gave up 1 base; unmatched junction bases: 5. CDR3 length: 14 residues. The CDR3 sequence is CASRLQGSQETQYF. In DNA form, the CDR3 reads TGCGCCAGCAGACTACAGGGGAGCCAAGAGACCCAGTACTTC.

This clonotype was counted between two and nine times. The gene calls are TRBV7-9 and TRBJ1-1; perhaps TRBD1 as D (6 bases). The CDR3 totals 14 residues. Trimming took 5 bases from V and 1 from J, leaving 11 bases between them. The germline V gene encodes CDR1 SEHNR and CDR2 FQNEAQ (reference sequence). The CDR3 loop reads CASSPRTANTEAFF. CDR3 coding DNA: TGTGCCAGCAGCCCTCGGACAGCGAACACTGAAGCTTTCTTT.

This clonotype appeared many times. This sequence joins TRBV5-1 and TRBJ2-7, with TRBD1 as a possible D gene (6 bases). The germline V gene has CDR1 SGHRS and CDR2 YFSETQ. The ends were cut back, 5 bases at V and 2 bases at J, with 11 bases in the middle. The CDR3 sequence is 13 residues long. This CDR3 is CASRWYRAYEQYF. Written as DNA, the CDR3 is TGCGCCAGCAGATGGTACAGGGCCTACGAGCAGTACTTC.

The CDR3 loop is CASSQSQGISGGTQYF. The CDR3 DNA reads TGTGCCAGCAGCCAATCCCAAGGGATTTCTGGGGGTACGCAGTATTTT. This chain links TRBV7-3 with TRBJ2-3, with D perhaps being TRBD1 or TRBD2 (5 bases each). V lost 5 bases to trimming and J lost 8 bases, with 23 bases between them. CDR3 length: 16 residues. The germline V gene encodes CDR1 SGHTA and CDR2 FQGTGA.

This clonotype has a handful of counts. The CDR3 nucleotides read TGTGCCAGCAGTAAGGGACAGGTGATTAATTCACCCCTCCACTTT. The encoded protein is CASSKGQVINSPLHF. This chain connects TRBV7-2 to TRBJ1-6; TRBD1 aligns across 8 bases. V shed 6 bases, J shed 6 bases, and the junction held 7 bases outside the gene matches. The CDR3 runs to 15 residues. Germline loops: CDR1 SGHTA, CDR2 FQGNSA. Together with reference TRBV7-2 and TRBJ1-6, the CDR3 gives the full variable domain: GAGVSQSPSNKVTEKGKDVELRCDPISGHTALYWYRQSLGQGLEFLIYFQGNSAPDKSGLPSDRFSAERTGGSVSTLTIQRTQQEDSAVYLCASSKGQVINSPLHFGNGTRLTVT.

This clonotype was seen ten or more times. This chain uses TRBV14 with TRBJ2-2; perhaps TRBD2 as D (5 bases). Per germline, CDR1 SGHDN and CDR2 FVKESK. The CDR3 runs to 18 residues. The germline V and J ends were trimmed by 5 bases and 5 bases, with 24 bases remaining between them. CDR3: CASSKGPGRGSGTGELFF. The CDR3 DNA reads as TGTGCCAGCAGCAAAGGACCGGGCCGTGGGTCGGGAACCGGGGAGCTGTTTTTT.

This clonotype was counted only a few times. The chain joins TRBV20-1 to TRBJ2-7; D is uncertain. CDR3 length: 12 amino acids. The V gene's germline CDR1 is DFQATT and CDR2 SNEGSKA (reference sequence). V shed 3 bases and J shed 7 bases, with 13 bases lying between them. For the CDR3, the DNA is TGCAGTGCTAGTGGGGTGGCTCGGGAGCAGTACTTC. It is translated as CSASGVAREQYF.

CDR3 loop: CASKDMALASEQFF. The CDR3 nucleotides read TGTGCCAGCAAGGATATGGCTCTAGCCAGTGAGCAGTTCTTC. The J gene is TRBJ2-1, the V gene TRBV27, with a weak D call TRBD2 (5 bases). The CDR3 totals 14 residues. Trimming removed 7 bases from V and 9 bases from J, with 19 bases in between. Per the germline V gene, CDR1 is MNHEY and CDR2 is SMNVEV (reference sequence).

This clonotype was seen many times. The chain recombines TRBV28 with TRBJ2-3; 7 bases match TRBD2. The CDR3 extends over 16 amino acids. Germline CDR1 MDHEN, CDR2 SYDVKM. After removal of 3 bases from V and 6 bases from J, the junction contained 12 bases not matched to a gene. DNA for the CDR3: TGTGCCAGCAGTTTCCGCTTGGGGAGGGCGGGGGATACGCAGTATTTT. Translated: CASSFRLGRAGDTQYF. Variable domain in full (rest from reference TRBV28 and TRBJ2-3): DVKVTQSSRYLVKRTGEKVFLECVQDMDHENMFWYRQDPGLGLRLIYFSYDVKMKEKGDIPEGYSVSREKKERFSLILESASTNQTSMYLCASSFRLGRAGDTQYFGPGTRLTVL.

The chain has TRBV4-2 and TRBJ1-2; D remains unclear. V was trimmed by 3 bases and J by 8 bases, leaving 10 bases between them. Germline V gene lookup returns CDR1 LGHNA and CDR2 YNFKEQ. The CDR3 sequence is 12 residues long. In nucleotides, the CDR3 is TGTGCCAGCAGCCATTACTCTGGCGGCTACACCTTC. Translation: CASSHYSGGYTF.

Written as DNA, the CDR3 is TGTGCCAGCAGCCCTAAGGACAGGCACTCCTACGAGCAGTACTTC. Translating gives CASSPKDRHSYEQYF. This chain connects TRBV7-9 to TRBJ2-7, with 7 positions matching TRBD1. V lost 5 bases and J lost 0; bases outside the gene matches: 7. The CDR3 is 15 amino acids. Germline loops: CDR1 SEHNR, CDR2 FQNEAQ (reference sequence).

This clonotype turned up a few times. The chain employs TRBV7-6 and TRBJ1-1; 9 bases agree with TRBD1. Looked up from germline, CDR1 is SGHVS and CDR2 is FNYEAQ. V gave up 1 base and J gave up 3 bases; unmatched junction bases: 6. This CDR3 has 16 amino acids. The CDR3 nucleotides read TGTGCCAGCAGCTTAGGTACGAGACAGGGGGACACTGAAGCTTTCTTT. This encodes CASSLGTRQGDTEAFF. Full variable domain (outside the CDR3, taken from reference TRBV7-6 and TRBJ1-1): GAGVSQSPRYKVTKRGQDVALRCDPISGHVSLYWYRQALGQGPEFLTYFNYEAQQDKSGLPNDRFSAERPEGSISTLTIQRTEQRDSAMYRCASSLGTRQGDTEAFFGQGTRLTVV.

This clonotype was found a few times. This chain uses TRBV12-3 or TRBV12-4 with TRBJ1-2; 8 bases line up with TRBD1. The CDR3 length is 14 residues. The V and J ends lost 5 bases and 2 bases, in that order; junction bases with no gene match: 4. The CDR3 reads CASSKWTGNYGYTF. The CDR3 coding sequence is TGTGCCAGCAGTAAATGGACAGGGAACTATGGCTACACCTTC.